The T cell receptor beta chain under discussion was sequenced for a study of blood T cell repertoires in COVID-19. Study summary: Samples representing acute and convalescent COVID-19 were sourced from the United States, Italy and Spain.

The CDR3 runs to 13 residues. V lost 0 bases and J 5 bases, leaving 8 bases between the germline ends. CDR1 SGDLS and CDR2 YYNGEE come from the germline V gene. While infection was still active, Seattle patients were enrolled and then followed longitudinally. Authors' methods: Using reference gene primer amplification, nucleated cell counts were estimated. This table comes from immunoSEQ multiplex PCR, and its TCRdb copy is limited to in-frame clones, with some not included. The V and J calls and the clone size are those of that table, but D and trimming were determined from the DNA. Among a few hundred thousand clones listed, around 89% were seen once. This clone was detected only once.

V usage is TRBV9 and J usage is TRBJ1-1; D not certain. Sequencing was carried out using peripheral blood. This clonotype originated in a woman between 50 and 59 years old with COVID-19, enrolled during active disease. CDR3 sequence: CASSVGAPTEAFF. CDR3 sequence (DNA): TGTGCCAGCAGCGTAGGGGCTCCTACTGAAGCTTTCTTT.